The 14 T cell receptor beta chains in this list originate from one sample, sequenced in a study of T cells in Graves' hyperthyroidism and ophthalmopathy. Using RNA transcripts as the source, TCR beta CDR3 regions were amplified. The HTBI set primed first-round TCR CDR3 RT-PCR. Each CDR3 protein gets one entry after TCRdb re-called the multiplex PCR reads with MiXCR. The sample records 340,000 or so distinct CDR3 sequences, around a fifth being singletons. The sequenced sample was blood. All receptors derive from a woman aged 45 to 65 with Graves' hyperthyroidism.

This clonotype was seen repeatedly, ten times or more. This chain uses TRBV3-1 with TRBJ1-1, with D tentatively TRBD1 (6 bases). V shed 4 bases and J shed 1 base, with 16 bases lying between them. Germline CDR1 is LGHDT and CDR2 is YNNKEL (reference sequence). The CDR3 is 16 amino acids. The CDR3 DNA is TGTGCCAGCAGCCCTAGGGAAGGGGGAGGGAACACTGAAGCTTTCTTT. Translated, it gives CASSPREGGGNTEAFF.

This clonotype was seen more than once but under ten times. The rearrangement joins TRBV5-6 to TRBJ2-5; possible D gene TRBD1, 6 bases. CDR1 and CDR2 (germline): SGHDT, YYEEEE. Trimming pared 0 bases from V and 1 base from J, leaving 22 bases between. The CDR3 extends over 19 amino acids. The CDR3 nucleotides are TGTGCCAGCAGCTTGGTATCAGGGGCCAGGGGAAGGGCCCAAGAGACCCAGTACTTC. Its protein is CASSLVSGARGRAQETQYF.

This clonotype was observed many times. The V gene is TRBV20-1, the J gene TRBJ1-1; 9 bases line up with TRBD1. The trim removed 5 bases at V and 6 bases at J, leaving 10 bases unmatched. The germline gives CDR1 DFQATT, CDR2 SNEGSKA (reference sequence). The CDR3 extends over 14 amino acids. CDR3 sequence (DNA): TGCAGTGCTCCGCGCAGAACAGGGGGCTCTGAAGCTTTCTTT. Protein sequence: CSAPRRTGGSEAFF.

The sample holds many counts of this clonotype. The genes are TRBV20-1 and TRBJ1-1; D is uncertain. The V end lost 4 bases, the J end lost 5 bases, and 11 bases lay between the germline ends. The CDR3 spans 12 residues. CDR1 is DFQATT and CDR2 is SNEGSKA in the germline V gene (reference sequence). The CDR3 sequence: CSANFESTEAFF. CDR3 sequence (DNA): TGCAGTGCTAATTTTGAATCTACTGAAGCTTTCTTT.

This chain links TRBV28 with TRBJ2-1; perhaps TRBD2 as D (7 bases). V was trimmed by 6 bases and J by 7 bases, leaving 13 bases between them. There are 13 residues in the CDR3. CDR1 MDHEN and CDR2 SYDVKM come from the germline V gene. The CDR3 loop is CASRGGAKNEQFF. As DNA, the CDR3 is TGTGCCAGCAGGGGGGGGGCCAAAAATGAGCAGTTCTTC.

In this sample, this clonotype turned up many times. The V call is TRBV2, the J call TRBJ1-1; 10 nucleotides line up with TRBD1. The V segment lost 1 base and the J segment 11 bases; nucleotides outside the gene matches: 16. The CDR3 consists of 17 residues. CDR1 SNHLY and CDR2 FYNNEI come from the germline V gene. DNA for the CDR3: TGTGCCAGCAGTGAAGTCAATCTTCGACAGGGGGCGGTTCGGGCTTTCTTT. Translating it yields CASSEVNLRQGAVRAFF. Drawing the rest from reference TRBV2 and TRBJ1-1, the complete variable domain is EPEVTQTPSHQVTQMGQEVILRCVPISNHLYFYWYRQILGQKVEFLVSFYNNEISEKSEIFDDQFSVERPDGSNFTLKIRSTKLEDSAMYFCASSEVNLRQGAVRAFFGQGTRLTVV.

This clonotype was detected ten times or more. The gene calls are TRBV28 and TRBJ2-3; 9 bases are a match to TRBD2. Losses at the gene ends were 3 bases for V and 10 bases for J; bases not matched to a gene: 11. Germline V gene sequence: CDR1 MDHEN, CDR2 SYDVKM. The CDR3 is 15 residues long. CDR3 nucleotides: TGTGCCAGCAGTTTGGCGGGAGGGCCTTCTTTACCGCAGTATTTT. It is translated as CASSLAGGPSLPQYF.

This chain joins TRBV20-1 and TRBJ2-4; either TRBD1 or TRBD2 may supply D (6 bases each). V was shortened by 5 bases and J by 9 bases, with 14 bases between the two germline ends. CDR3 length equals 12 residues. Per the germline V gene, CDR1 is DFQATT and CDR2 is SNEGSKA (reference sequence). CDR3 DNA sequence: TGCAGTGCTCTCGGGGGCCGGGGCATTCAGTACTTC. Its protein product is CSALGGRGIQYF.

In its sample, this clonotype was seen many times. The V call is TRBV28, the J call TRBJ2-3; 8 bases line up with TRBD1. V was pared by 5 bases and J by 1 base, with 11 bases of the junction left unmatched. This CDR3 comprises 17 residues. CDR1 is MDHEN and CDR2 is SYDVKM in the germline V gene. The CDR3: CASSPYRTGKGTDTQYF. CDR3 sequence (DNA): TGTGCCAGCAGTCCTTACAGGACAGGGAAGGGCACAGATACGCAGTATTTT.

Ten or more counts support this clonotype. This chain connects TRBV12-3 or TRBV12-4 to TRBJ2-7; D possibly corresponds to TRBD1 (5 bases). V gave up 2 bases and J gave up 3 bases, with 8 bases separating them. CDR3 size: 13 residues. As DNA, the CDR3 is TGTGCCAGCAGTTTACAGGGTGGCTACGAGCAGTACTTC. As protein: CASSLQGGYEQYF.

The table lists this clonotype with many counts. The V and J genes are TRBV20-1 and TRBJ1-1; no firm D call. Germline assignment: CDR1 DFQATT and CDR2 SNEGSKA (reference sequence). The CDR3 sequence is 14 residues long. Trimming stripped 2 bases from V and 2 bases from J, with 12 bases between. CDR3 region: CSARNQLFNTEAFF. In DNA, the CDR3 is TGCAGTGCTAGAAACCAACTCTTTAACACTGAAGCTTTCTTT.

This clonotype was recorded many times. V is TRBV4-1 and J is TRBJ2-1; D is possibly TRBD1 or TRBD2 (5 bases each). This CDR3 region has 17 residues. The V and J ends lost 3 bases and 4 bases respectively, with 19 bases between them. CDR1 and CDR2 from the germline V gene are MGHRA and YSYEKL. CDR3 bases: TGCGCCAGCAGCCAGAGTAGTAGGGACCGACCTTACAATGAGCAGTTCTTC. Encoded protein: CASSQSSRDRPYNEQFF.

This clonotype was seen at least ten times. This rearrangement joins TRBV5-1 to TRBJ2-3; D is possibly TRBD1 (6 bases). The V gene lost 4 bases and the J gene lost 2 bases, with 11 bases spanning the gap. CDR1 and CDR2 from the germline V gene are SGHRS and YFSETQ. There are 14 residues in the CDR3. The CDR3 nucleotides are TGCGCCAGCAGCACCGGACAGAACACAGATACGCAGTATTTT. Amino acid sequence: CASSTGQNTDTQYF.

This clonotype was seen a few times. V usage is TRBV10-3 and J usage is TRBJ2-7; 7 nucleotides match TRBD1. The CDR3 has 15 residues. Germline V lookup: CDR1 ENHRY, CDR2 SYGVKD. The junction had 6 bases not matched to a gene; V was cut back by 4 bases and J by 0 bases. CDR3 bases: TGTGCCATCAGTGCCCAGGGACAGATCTCCTACGAGCAGTACTTC. Protein: CAISAQGQISYEQYF.